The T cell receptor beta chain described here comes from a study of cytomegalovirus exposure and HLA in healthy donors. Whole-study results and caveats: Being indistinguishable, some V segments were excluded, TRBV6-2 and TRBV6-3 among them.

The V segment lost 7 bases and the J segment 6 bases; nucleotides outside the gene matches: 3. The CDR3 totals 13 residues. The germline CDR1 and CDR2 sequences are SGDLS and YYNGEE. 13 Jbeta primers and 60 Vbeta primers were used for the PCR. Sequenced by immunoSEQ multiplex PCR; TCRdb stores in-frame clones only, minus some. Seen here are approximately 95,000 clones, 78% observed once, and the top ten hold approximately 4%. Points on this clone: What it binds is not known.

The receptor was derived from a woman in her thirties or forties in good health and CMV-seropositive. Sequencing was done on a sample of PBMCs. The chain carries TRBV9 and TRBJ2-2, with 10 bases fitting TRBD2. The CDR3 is CASGLAGAGELFF. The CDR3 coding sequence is TGTGCCAGCGGTCTAGCGGGAGCCGGGGAGCTGTTTTTT.